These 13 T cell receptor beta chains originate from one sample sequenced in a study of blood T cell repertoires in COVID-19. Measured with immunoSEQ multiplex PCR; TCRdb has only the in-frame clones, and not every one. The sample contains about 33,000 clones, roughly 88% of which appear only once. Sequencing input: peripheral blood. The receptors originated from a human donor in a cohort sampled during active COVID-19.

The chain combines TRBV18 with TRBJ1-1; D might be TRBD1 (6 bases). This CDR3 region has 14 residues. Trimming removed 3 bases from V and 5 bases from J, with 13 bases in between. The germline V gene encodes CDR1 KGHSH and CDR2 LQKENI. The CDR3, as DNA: TGTGCCAGCTCACCGACACAGGGAGAGACTGAAGCTTTCTTT. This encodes CASSPTQGETEAFF.

This chain's CDR3 is CASSADGGPHDEQFF. The CDR3 coding sequence is TGTGCCAGCAGTGCGGACGGGGGGCCCCACGATGAGCAGTTCTTC. This rearrangement joins TRBV2 to TRBJ2-1; weak D call: TRBD2 (7 bases). This CDR3 comprises 15 residues. The V end lost 4 bases, the J end lost 8 bases, and 18 bases lay between the germline ends. The germline gives CDR1 SNHLY, CDR2 FYNNEI.

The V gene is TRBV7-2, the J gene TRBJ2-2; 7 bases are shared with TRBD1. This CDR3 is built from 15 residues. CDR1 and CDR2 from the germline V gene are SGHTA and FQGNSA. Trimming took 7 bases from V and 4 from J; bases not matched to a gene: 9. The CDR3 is CASILVQGFTGELFF. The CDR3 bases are TGTGCCAGCATCCTCGTACAGGGGTTCACCGGGGAGCTGTTTTTT.

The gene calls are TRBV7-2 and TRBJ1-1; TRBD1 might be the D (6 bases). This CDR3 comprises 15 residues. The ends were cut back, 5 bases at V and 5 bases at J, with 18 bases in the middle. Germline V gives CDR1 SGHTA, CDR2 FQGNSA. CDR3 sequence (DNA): TGTGCCAGCAGCGCACGTTGGGGGGGCTTGACTGAAGCTTTCTTT. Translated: CASSARWGGLTEAFF.

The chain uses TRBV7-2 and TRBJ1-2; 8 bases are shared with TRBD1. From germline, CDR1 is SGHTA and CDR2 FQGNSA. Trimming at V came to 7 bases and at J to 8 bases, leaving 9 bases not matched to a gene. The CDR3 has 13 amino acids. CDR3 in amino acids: CASKDRVGGGYTF. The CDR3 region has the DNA TGTGCCAGCAAGGACAGGGTTGGTGGGGGCTACACCTTC.

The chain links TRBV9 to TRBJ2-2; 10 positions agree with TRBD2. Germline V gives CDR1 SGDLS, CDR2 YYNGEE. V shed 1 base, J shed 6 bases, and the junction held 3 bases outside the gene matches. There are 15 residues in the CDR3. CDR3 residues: CASSVLAGAAGELFF. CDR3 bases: TGTGCCAGCAGCGTACTAGCGGGGGCGGCCGGGGAGCTGTTTTTT.

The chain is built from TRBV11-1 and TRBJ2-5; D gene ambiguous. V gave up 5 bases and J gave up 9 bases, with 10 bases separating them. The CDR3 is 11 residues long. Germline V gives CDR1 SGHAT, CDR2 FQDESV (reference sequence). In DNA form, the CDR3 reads TGTGCCAGCAGCATCGGAGCTCCCCAGTACTTC. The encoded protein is CASSIGAPQYF.

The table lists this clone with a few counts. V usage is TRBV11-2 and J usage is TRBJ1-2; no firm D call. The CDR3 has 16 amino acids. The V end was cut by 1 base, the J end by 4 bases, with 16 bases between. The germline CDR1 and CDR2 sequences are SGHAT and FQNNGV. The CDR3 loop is CASSLGSSGPLYGYTF. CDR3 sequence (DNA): TGTGCCAGCAGCTTAGGTTCAAGTGGGCCCCTCTATGGCTACACCTTC. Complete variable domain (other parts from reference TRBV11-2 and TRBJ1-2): EAGVAQSPRYKIIEKRQSVAFWCNPISGHATLYWYQQILGQGPKLLIQFQNNGVVDDSQLPKDRFSAERLKGVDSTLKIQPAKLEDSAVYLCASSLGSSGPLYGYTFGSGTRLTVV.

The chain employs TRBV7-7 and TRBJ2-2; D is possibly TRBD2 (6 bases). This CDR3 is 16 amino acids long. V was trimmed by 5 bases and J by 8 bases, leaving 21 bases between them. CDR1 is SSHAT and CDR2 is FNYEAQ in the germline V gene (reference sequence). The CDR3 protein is CASSPQGGEIPGELFF. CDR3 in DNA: TGTGCCAGCAGCCCCCAGGGCGGGGAGATCCCAGGGGAGCTGTTTTTT.

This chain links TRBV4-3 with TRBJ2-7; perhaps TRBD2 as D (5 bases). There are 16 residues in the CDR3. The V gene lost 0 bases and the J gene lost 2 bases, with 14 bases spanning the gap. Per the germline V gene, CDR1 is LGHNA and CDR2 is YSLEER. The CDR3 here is CASSQDRRTVTYEQYF. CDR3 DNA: TGCGCCAGCAGCCAAGATAGGAGGACGGTTACCTACGAGCAGTACTTC.

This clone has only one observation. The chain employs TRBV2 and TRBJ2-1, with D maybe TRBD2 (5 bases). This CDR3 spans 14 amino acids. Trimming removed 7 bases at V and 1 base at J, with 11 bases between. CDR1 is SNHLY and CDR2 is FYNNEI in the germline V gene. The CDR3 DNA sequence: TGTGCCAGCAACCGGGGTCCTTCCTACAATGAGCAGTTCTTC. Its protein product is CASNRGPSYNEQFF.

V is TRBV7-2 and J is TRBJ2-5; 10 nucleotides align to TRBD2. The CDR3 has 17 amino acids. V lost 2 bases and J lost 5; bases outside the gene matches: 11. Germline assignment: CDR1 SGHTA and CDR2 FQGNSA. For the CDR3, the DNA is TGTGCCAGCAGCTTAAAGCGTTTAGCGGGGGGCGGGGAGACCCAGTACTTC. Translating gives CASSLKRLAGGGETQYF.

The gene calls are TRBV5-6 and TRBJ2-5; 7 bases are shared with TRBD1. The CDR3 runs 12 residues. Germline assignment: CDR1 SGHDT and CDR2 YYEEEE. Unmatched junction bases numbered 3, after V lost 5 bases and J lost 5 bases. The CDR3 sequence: CASRGTVETQYF. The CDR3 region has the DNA TGTGCCAGCAGGGGGACAGTGGAGACCCAGTACTTC. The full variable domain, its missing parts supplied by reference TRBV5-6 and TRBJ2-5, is DAGVTQSPTHLIKTRGQQVTLRCSPKSGHDTVSWYQQALGQGPQFIFQYYEEEERQRGNFPDRFSGHQFPNYSSELNVNALLLGDSALYLCASRGTVETQYFGPGTRLLVL.